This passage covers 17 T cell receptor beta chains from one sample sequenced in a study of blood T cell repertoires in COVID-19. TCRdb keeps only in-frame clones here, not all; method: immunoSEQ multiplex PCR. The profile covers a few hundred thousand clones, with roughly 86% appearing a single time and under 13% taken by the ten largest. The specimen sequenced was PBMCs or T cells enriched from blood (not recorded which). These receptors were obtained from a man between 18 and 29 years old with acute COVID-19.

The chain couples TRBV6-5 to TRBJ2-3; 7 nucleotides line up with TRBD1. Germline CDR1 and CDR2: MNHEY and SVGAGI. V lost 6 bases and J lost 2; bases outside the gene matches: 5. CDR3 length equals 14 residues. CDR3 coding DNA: TGTGCCAGCAGCCCGGGACAGTACACAGATACGCAGTATTTT. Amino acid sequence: CASSPGQYTDTQYF.

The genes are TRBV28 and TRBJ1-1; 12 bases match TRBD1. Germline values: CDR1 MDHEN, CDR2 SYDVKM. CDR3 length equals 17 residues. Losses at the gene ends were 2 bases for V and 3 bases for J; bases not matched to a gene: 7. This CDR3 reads CASSLRGQGARDTEAFF. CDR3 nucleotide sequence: TGTGCCAGCAGTTTAAGGGGACAGGGGGCAAGGGACACTGAAGCTTTCTTT.

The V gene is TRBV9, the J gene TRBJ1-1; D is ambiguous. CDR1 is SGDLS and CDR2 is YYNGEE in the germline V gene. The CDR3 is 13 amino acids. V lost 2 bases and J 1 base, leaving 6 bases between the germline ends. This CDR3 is CASSVNRNTEAFF. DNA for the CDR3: TGTGCCAGCAGCGTCAACAGGAACACTGAAGCTTTCTTT.

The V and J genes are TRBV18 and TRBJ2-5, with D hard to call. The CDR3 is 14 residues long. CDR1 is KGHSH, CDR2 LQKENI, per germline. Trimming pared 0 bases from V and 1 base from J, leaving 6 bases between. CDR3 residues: CASSPPNGQETQYF. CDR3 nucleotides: TGTGCCAGCTCACCACCGAACGGCCAAGAGACCCAGTACTTC.

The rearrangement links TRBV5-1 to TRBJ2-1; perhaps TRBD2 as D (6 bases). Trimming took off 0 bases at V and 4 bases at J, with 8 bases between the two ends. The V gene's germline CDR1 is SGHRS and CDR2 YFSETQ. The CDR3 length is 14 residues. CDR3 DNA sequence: TGCGCCAGCAGCTTGGAACTAGCTTACAATGAGCAGTTCTTC. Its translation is CASSLELAYNEQFF.

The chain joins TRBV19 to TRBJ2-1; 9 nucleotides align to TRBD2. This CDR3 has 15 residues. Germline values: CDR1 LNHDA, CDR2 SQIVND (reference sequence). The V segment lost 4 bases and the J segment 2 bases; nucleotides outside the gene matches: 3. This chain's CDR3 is CASSTSSGAYNEQFF. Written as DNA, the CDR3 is TGTGCCAGTAGTACCTCTAGCGGGGCCTACAATGAGCAGTTCTTC.

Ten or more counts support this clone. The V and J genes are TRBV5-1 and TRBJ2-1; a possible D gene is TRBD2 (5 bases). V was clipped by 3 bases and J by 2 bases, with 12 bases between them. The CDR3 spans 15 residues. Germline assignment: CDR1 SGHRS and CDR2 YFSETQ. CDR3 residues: CASSSAPGTYNEQFF. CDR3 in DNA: TGCGCCAGCAGCTCCGCTCCGGGGACCTACAATGAGCAGTTCTTC.

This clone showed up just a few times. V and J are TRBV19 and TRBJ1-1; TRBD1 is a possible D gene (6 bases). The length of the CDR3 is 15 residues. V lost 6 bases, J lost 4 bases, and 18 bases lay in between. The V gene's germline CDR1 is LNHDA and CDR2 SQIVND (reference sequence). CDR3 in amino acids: CASRASQGFGTEAFF. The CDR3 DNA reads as TGTGCCAGTAGAGCTTCCCAGGGGTTCGGCACTGAAGCTTTCTTT.

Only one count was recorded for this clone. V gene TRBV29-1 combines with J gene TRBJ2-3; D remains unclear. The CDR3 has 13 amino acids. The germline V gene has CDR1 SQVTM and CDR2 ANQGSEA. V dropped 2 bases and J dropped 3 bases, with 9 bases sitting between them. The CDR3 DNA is TGCAGCGTTGAATGGGCAGGTACAGATACGCAGTATTTT. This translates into CSVEWAGTDTQYF.

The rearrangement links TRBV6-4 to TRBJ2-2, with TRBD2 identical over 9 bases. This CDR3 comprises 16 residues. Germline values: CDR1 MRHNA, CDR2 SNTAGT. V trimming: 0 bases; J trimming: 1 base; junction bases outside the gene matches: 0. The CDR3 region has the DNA TGTGCCAGCAGTGACTCGACTAGCGGGAACACCGGGGAGCTGTTTTTT. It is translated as CASSDSTSGNTGELFF.

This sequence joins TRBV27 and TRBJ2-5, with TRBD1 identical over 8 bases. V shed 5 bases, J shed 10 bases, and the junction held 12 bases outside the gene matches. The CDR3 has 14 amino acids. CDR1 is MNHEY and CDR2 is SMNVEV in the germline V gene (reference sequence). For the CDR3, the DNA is TGTGCCAGCAGTCCTCGGACAGGGCGCGAGGACCAGTACTTC. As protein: CASSPRTGREDQYF.

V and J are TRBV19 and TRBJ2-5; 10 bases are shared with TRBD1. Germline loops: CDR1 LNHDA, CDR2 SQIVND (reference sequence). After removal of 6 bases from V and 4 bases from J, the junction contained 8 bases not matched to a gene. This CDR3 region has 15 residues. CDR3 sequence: CASRTGTGARETQYF. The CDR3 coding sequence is TGTGCCAGTAGGACCGGGACAGGGGCGAGAGAGACCCAGTACTTC. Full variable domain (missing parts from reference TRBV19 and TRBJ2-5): DGGITQSPKYLFRKEGQNVTLSCEQNLNHDAMYWYRQDPGQGLRLIYYSQIVNDFQKGDIAEGYSVSREKKESFPLTVTSAQKNPTAFYLCASRTGTGARETQYFGPGTRLLVL.

CDR3 coding DNA: TGTGCCAGCAGTCCTACAGGGAGAGAGACCCAGTACTTC. Protein product: CASSPTGRETQYF. V and J are TRBV6-5 and TRBJ2-5; TRBD1 is a possible D gene (6 bases). The germline V gene encodes CDR1 MNHEY and CDR2 SVGAGI. V lost 5 bases, J lost 4 bases, and 11 bases lay in between. This CDR3 comprises 13 residues.

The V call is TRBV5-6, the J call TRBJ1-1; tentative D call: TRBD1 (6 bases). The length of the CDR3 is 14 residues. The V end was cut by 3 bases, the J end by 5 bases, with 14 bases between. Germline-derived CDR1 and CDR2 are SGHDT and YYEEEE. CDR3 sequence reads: CASSSPGDLTEAFF. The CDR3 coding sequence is TGTGCCAGCAGCTCCCCAGGGGATTTGACTGAAGCTTTCTTT.

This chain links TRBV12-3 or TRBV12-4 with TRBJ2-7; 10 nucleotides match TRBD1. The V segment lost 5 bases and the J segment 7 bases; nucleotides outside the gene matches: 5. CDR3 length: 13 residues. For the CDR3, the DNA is TGTGCCAGCAGTCTGGGACAGGGGCTTGAGCAGTACTTC. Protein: CASSLGQGLEQYF.

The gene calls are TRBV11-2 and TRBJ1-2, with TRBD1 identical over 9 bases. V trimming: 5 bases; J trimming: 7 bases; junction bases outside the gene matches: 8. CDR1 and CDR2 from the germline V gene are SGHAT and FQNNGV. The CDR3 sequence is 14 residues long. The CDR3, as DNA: TGTGCCAGCAGCCCTAGGACAGGGGAGCTTGGCTACACCTTC. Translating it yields CASSPRTGELGYTF. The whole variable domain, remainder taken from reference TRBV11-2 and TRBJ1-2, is EAGVAQSPRYKIIEKRQSVAFWCNPISGHATLYWYQQILGQGPKLLIQFQNNGVVDDSQLPKDRFSAERLKGVDSTLKIQPAKLEDSAVYLCASSPRTGELGYTFGSGTRLTVV.

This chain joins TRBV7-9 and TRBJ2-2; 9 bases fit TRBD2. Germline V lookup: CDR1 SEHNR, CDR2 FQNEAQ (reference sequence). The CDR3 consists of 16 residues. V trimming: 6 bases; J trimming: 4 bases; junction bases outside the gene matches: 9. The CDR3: CASRSRLAGATGELFF. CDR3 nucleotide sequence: TGTGCCAGCAGATCTCGTTTAGCGGGAGCCACCGGGGAGCTGTTTTTT.